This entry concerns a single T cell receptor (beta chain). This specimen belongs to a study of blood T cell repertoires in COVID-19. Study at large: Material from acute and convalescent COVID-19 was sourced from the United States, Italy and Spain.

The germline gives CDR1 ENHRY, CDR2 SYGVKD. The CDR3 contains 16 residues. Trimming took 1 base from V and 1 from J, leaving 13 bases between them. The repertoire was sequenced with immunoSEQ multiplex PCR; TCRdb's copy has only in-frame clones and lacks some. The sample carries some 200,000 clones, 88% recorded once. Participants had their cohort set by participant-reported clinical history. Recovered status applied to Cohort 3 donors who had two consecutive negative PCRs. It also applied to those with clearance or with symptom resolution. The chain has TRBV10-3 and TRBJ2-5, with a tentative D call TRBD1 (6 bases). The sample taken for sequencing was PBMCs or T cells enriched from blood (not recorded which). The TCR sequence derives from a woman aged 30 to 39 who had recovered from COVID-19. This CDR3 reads CAISELVGAAQETQYF. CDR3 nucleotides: TGTGCCATCAGTGAGTTAGTGGGGGCCGCCCAAGAGACCCAGTACTTC.